The present entry profiles one T cell receptor beta chain with its context. Under the authors' procedure: Amplification of reference gene primers was used by the study to estimate nucleated cell counts. Data came from immunoSEQ multiplex PCR; TCRdb stores just in-frame clones and leaves some out. That table supplies the V and J calls and clone size; D and trimming were determined from the DNA. The repertoire holds under 20,000 clones, with roughly nine tenths as singletons. This sample is drawn from a study of blood T cell repertoires in COVID-19. Study summary: From the United States, Italy and Spain came samples of acute and convalescent COVID-19. In each case, the material was cDNA or gDNA derived from T cells, B-cell-depleted T cells, or PBMCs.

The V gene's germline CDR1 is SGHVS and CDR2 FQNEAQ. This CDR3 comprises 15 residues. The V and J ends lost 3 bases and 1 base, in that order; junction bases with no gene match: 3. The TCR originated in a human donor in a cohort sampled during active COVID-19. V gene TRBV7-8 combines with J gene TRBJ2-3, with 8 bases aligning to TRBD2. The sequenced material came from peripheral blood. The CDR3 DNA is TGTGCCAGCAGCTTTCCGACTAGCGGCACAGATACGCAGTATTTT. Translation: CASSFPTSGTDTQYF.